A single sample gave rise to the 18 T cell receptor beta chains below, sequenced in a study of identical twins. TCRdb used MiXCR to reprocess the 5' RACE reads, holding one entry per CDR3 protein. The sample yields about 1.7 million distinct CDR3 sequences, about 31% seen once. Sample: cord blood. The source is a newborn girl in good health.

This clonotype was seen a few times. The chain joins TRBV29-1 to TRBJ1-2; 7 bases map to TRBD1. Germline assignment: CDR1 SQVTM and CDR2 ANQGSEA. The CDR3 length is 14 residues. V lost 0 bases and J lost 4; bases outside the gene matches: 5. The CDR3 region has the DNA TGCAGCGTTGAAGATGTTCCAGGGGGCTATGGCTACACCTTC. It codes for CSVEDVPGGYGYTF.

The chain combines TRBV11-2 with TRBJ2-7, with D possibly matching TRBD2 (5 bases). V gave up 2 bases and J gave up 2 bases, with 37 bases separating them. Germline V gene data show CDR1 as SGHAT and CDR2 as FQNNGV. The CDR3 length is 23 residues. The CDR3 DNA follows: TGTGCCAGCAGCTTATGGGCGGAGGACTTTTTTTCGGGTCACCGAGGGAAGACCTACGAGCAGTACTTC. This encodes CASSLWAEDFFSGHRGKTYEQYF.

This clonotype was recorded a few times. The V and J genes are TRBV2 and TRBJ2-7, with unresolved D. The CDR3 is 14 amino acids. Germline V lookup: CDR1 SNHLY, CDR2 FYNNEI. V was shortened by 4 bases and J by 5 bases, with 15 bases between the two germline ends. CDR3 region: CASSVVRSLNEQYF. DNA of the CDR3: TGTGCCAGCAGTGTTGTCAGGTCCCTGAACGAGCAGTACTTC.

The V gene is TRBV5-1, the J gene TRBJ1-2; 9 positions match TRBD1. The CDR3 sequence is 13 residues long. CDR1 is SGHRS, CDR2 YFSETQ, per germline. The trim removed 0 bases at V and 13 bases at J, leaving 7 bases unmatched. The CDR3 nucleotides read TGCGCCAGCAGCTTGGTAGGGACAGGGCTTTCCACCTTC. Translated, it gives CASSLVGTGLSTF.

In this sample, this clonotype turned up a few times. The chain links TRBV15 to TRBJ2-2; 9 nucleotides match TRBD2. Per germline, CDR1 LNHNV and CDR2 YYDKDF (reference sequence). V was clipped by 0 bases and J by 1 base; unmatched bases: 12. The CDR3 runs to 20 residues. The CDR3 loop is CATSRESLAGLMWNTGELFF. The DNA for the CDR3 is TGTGCCACCAGCAGAGAATCGCTAGCGGGGTTAATGTGGAACACCGGGGAGCTGTTTTTT.

This clonotype was detected a few times. This chain uses TRBV7-9 with TRBJ1-2; D is undetermined. Germline V CDR1 and CDR2: SEHNR, FQNEAQ (reference sequence). Trimming shortened V by 5 bases and J by 3 bases, and 10 bases separated the two germline ends. The CDR3 consists of 13 residues. DNA of the CDR3: TGTGCCAGCAGCCCGCGGCCGTACTATGGCTACACCTTC. Protein: CASSPRPYYGYTF.

The chain recombines TRBV7-2 with TRBJ1-2; 7 bases line up with TRBD1. CDR3 length: 14 residues. Germline V lookup: CDR1 SGHTA, CDR2 FQGNSA. V shed 2 bases, J shed 4 bases, and the junction held 4 bases outside the gene matches. The CDR3 spells CASSLMRDSYGYTF. The CDR3 nucleotides are TGTGCCAGCAGCTTAATGCGGGACAGCTATGGCTACACCTTC.

This chain links TRBV4-1 with TRBJ2-3, with 7 nucleotides matching TRBD1. CDR1 and CDR2 from the germline V gene are MGHRA and YSYEKL. The CDR3 is 15 residues long. The junction had 2 bases not matched to a gene; V was cut back by 1 base and J by 1 base. In DNA form, the CDR3 reads TGCGCCAGCAGCCAAGCTGGGACAGGCACAGATACGCAGTATTTT. Translation: CASSQAGTGTDTQYF.

In its sample, this clonotype was seen a few times. This chain connects TRBV12-3 or TRBV12-4 to TRBJ2-1; TRBD1 matches 12 bases. The junction had 13 bases not matched to a gene; V was cut back by 6 bases and J by 7 bases. The CDR3 is 17 amino acids. The CDR3 sequence is CASSPAPGQGAWNEQFF. CDR3 DNA: TGTGCCAGCAGCCCCGCACCGGGACAGGGGGCTTGGAATGAGCAGTTCTTC.

The chain recombines TRBV24-1 with TRBJ2-5; possibly TRBD2 for D (6 bases). The DNA end lines up better with TRBJ2-7; the J call may be wrong. Germline assignment: CDR1 KGHDR and CDR2 SFDVKD. The CDR3 totals 18 residues. For the CDR3, the DNA is TGTGCCACTCAGTACGCTTCGGGGGTTGGAGGCGTCCAGAACGAGCAGTACTTC. Its protein product is CATQYASGVGGVQNEQYF.

The chain recombines TRBV10-2 with TRBJ2-7; possible D gene TRBD2, 6 bases. Looked up from germline, CDR1 is WSHSY and CDR2 is SAAADI. Trimming left V 7 bases short and J 2 bases short, with 15 bases between. This CDR3 is 14 amino acids long. The CDR3 DNA reads as TGCGCCAGCATCCCGGGACTGGGGACCTACGAGCAGTACTTC. Translation: CASIPGLGTYEQYF.

This clonotype was detected a few times. This chain uses TRBV5-1 with TRBJ2-1, with 11 nucleotides matching TRBD2. V lost 4 bases and J lost 4; bases outside the gene matches: 4. The CDR3 contains 15 residues. Germline loops: CDR1 SGHRS, CDR2 YFSETQ. Here the CDR3 DNA reads TGCGCCAGCAGCGTGACTAGCGGGGTTTACAATGAGCAGTTCTTC. The encoded protein is CASSVTSGVYNEQFF.

This clonotype has only one observation. The gene calls are TRBV12-3 or TRBV12-4 and TRBJ1-2; 9 bases map to TRBD1. This CDR3 spans 15 amino acids. J was trimmed by 4 bases and V by 5 bases; bases with no gene match: 8. The CDR3 is CASSIAGTGTYGYTF. The CDR3 DNA reads as TGTGCCAGCAGTATTGCCGGGACAGGGACCTATGGCTACACCTTC.

This clonotype showed up many times. This rearrangement joins TRBV7-2 to TRBJ2-3; 7 bases map to TRBD2. CDR1 SGHTA and CDR2 FQGNSA come from the germline V gene. The CDR3 spans 15 residues. The V gene end was trimmed by 5 bases and the J gene end by 0 bases; junction bases not matched to a gene: 5. CDR3: CASSLGLVSTDTQYF. The CDR3 region has the DNA TGTGCCAGCAGCCTAGGACTAGTGAGCACAGATACGCAGTATTTT.

In its sample, this clonotype was seen many times. V is TRBV28 and J is TRBJ2-7; 12 bases are shared with TRBD2. The CDR3 totals 14 residues. V lost 8 bases, J lost 3 bases, and 5 bases stayed unmatched. From germline, CDR1 is MDHEN and CDR2 SYDVKM. The DNA of the CDR3 is TGTGCCAGCCAGACTAGCGGGAGAATCTACGAGCAGTACTTC. Residues: CASQTSGRIYEQYF.

The V and J genes are TRBV14 and TRBJ1-2; D might be TRBD1 (5 bases). This CDR3 is 15 amino acids long. CDR1 and CDR2 (germline): SGHDN, FVKESK. With 0 bases removed from V and 5 bases from J, the gap between germline ends came to 13 bases. For the CDR3, the DNA is TGTGCCAGCAGCCAAGAAGCTCGAGGGGCTTATGGCTACACCTTC. As protein: CASSQEARGAYGYTF.

This clonotype was observed once. The chain joins TRBV2 to TRBJ2-3; 13 bases align to TRBD2. V lost 8 bases to trimming and J lost 4 bases; unmatched junction nucleotides: 6. This CDR3 region has 15 residues. In germline, CDR1 is SNHLY, CDR2 FYNNEI. Written as DNA, the CDR3 is TGTGCCAGCTTAGGACTAGCGGGAGTCGCAGATACGCAGTATTTT. Encoded protein: CASLGLAGVADTQYF.

This clonotype was detected a few times. This chain uses TRBV10-3 with TRBJ2-7; D remains unclear. The CDR3 covers 14 residues. The germline V gene encodes CDR1 ENHRY and CDR2 SYGVKD. The V gene lost 0 bases and the J gene lost 3 bases, with 9 bases spanning the gap. CDR3 loop: CAISESLADYEQYF. CDR3 in DNA: TGTGCCATCAGTGAGTCCCTGGCTGACTACGAGCAGTACTTC.